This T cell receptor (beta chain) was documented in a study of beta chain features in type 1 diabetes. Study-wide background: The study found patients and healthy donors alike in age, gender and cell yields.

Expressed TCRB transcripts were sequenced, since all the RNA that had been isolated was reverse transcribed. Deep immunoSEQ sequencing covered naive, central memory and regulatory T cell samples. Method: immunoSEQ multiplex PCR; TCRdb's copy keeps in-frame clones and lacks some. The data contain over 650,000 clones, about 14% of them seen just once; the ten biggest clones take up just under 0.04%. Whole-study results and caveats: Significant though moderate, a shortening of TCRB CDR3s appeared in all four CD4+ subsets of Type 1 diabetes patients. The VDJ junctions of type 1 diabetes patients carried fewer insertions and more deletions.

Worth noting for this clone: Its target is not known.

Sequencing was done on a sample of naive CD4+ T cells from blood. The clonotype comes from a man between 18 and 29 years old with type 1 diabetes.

The chain's CDR3 is CASSPGASGETQYF. CDR3 DNA sequence: TGTGCCAGCAGCCCCGGGGCCTCGGGGGAGACCCAGTACTTC. The chain carries TRBV7-9 and TRBJ2-5; D assignment may be TRBD1 or TRBD2 (5 bases each). Looked up from germline, CDR1 is SEHNR and CDR2 is FQNEAQ (reference sequence). V lost 5 bases and J lost 5, with 15 bases in between. The CDR3 is 14 residues long. The full variable domain, its missing parts supplied by reference TRBV7-9 and TRBJ2-5, is DTGVSQNPRHKITKRGQNVTFRCDPISEHNRLYWYRQTLGQGPEFLTYFQNEAQLEKSRLLSDRFSAERPKGSFSTLEIQRTEQGDSAMYLCASSPGASGETQYFGPGTRLLVL.